This TCR beta chain appears in the sequencing data of a study of shared clonotypes between healthy human individuals. Study in general: Per donor, CD8 memory used one plate, CD8 naive used two, CD4 memory used three and CD4 naive used three. Overall study findings and caveats: Relative to memory subsets, naive subsets generally showed larger estimated richness.

Assay execution proceeded at the deep level. The authors split each subset's genomic DNA evenly across several immunoSEQ plates. TCRdb's copy holds only in-frame clones and misses some; the assay was immunoSEQ multiplex PCR. The table has about 2 million clones, 95% seen once. V was clipped by 3 bases and J by 5 bases, with 12 bases between them. The CDR3 contains 14 residues. CDR1 and CDR2 from the germline V gene are SGHRS and YFSETQ. Regarding this clone: The antigen remains unidentified.

The chain joins TRBV5-1 to TRBJ2-1; D is perhaps TRBD1 or TRBD2 (6 bases each). Material: naive CD4+ T cells sorted from blood. Subset noted: CD45RA+ positively selected. This clonotype originated in a man in his late teens or twenties in good health. The DNA of the CDR3 is TGCGCCAGCAGCTCCTACAGGGAGGACAATGAGCAGTTCTTC. Its translation is CASSSYREDNEQFF.